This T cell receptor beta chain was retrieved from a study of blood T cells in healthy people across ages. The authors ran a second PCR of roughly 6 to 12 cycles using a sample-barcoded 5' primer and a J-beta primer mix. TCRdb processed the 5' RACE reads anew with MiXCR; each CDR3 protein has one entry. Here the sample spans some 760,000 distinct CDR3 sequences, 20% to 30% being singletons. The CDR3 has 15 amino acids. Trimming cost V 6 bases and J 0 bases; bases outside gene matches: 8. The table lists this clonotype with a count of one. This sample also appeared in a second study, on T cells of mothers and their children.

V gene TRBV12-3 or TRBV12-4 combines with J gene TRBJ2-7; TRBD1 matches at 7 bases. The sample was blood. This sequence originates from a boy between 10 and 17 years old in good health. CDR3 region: CASSKTGWSSYEQYF. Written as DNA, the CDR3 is TGTGCCAGCAGCAAGACAGGGTGGTCCTCCTACGAGCAGTACTTC.